The 27 T cell receptor beta chains in this list originate from one sample, sequenced in a study of T cells in Graves' hyperthyroidism and ophthalmopathy. RNA transcripts were the template for amplifying TCR beta CDR3 regions. A set of HTBI primers served as the primers for a first-round RT-PCR of the TCR CDR3. TCRdb itself ran the multiplex PCR reads through MiXCR, one entry per CDR3 protein. The sample yields roughly 200,000 distinct CDR3 sequences, about 16% seen once. The source material was blood. The receptors derive from a man aged 35-49 years with Graves' hyperthyroidism.

This clonotype was detected many times. The V call is TRBV18, the J call TRBJ2-7; no clear D. Trimming shortened V by 0 bases and J by 2 bases, and 8 bases separated the two germline ends. The CDR3 totals 14 residues. The germline CDR1 and CDR2 sequences are KGHSH and LQKENI. This chain's CDR3 is CASSPPPDPYEQYF. In nucleotides, the CDR3 is TGTGCCAGCTCACCACCGCCGGACCCCTACGAGCAGTACTTC. The variable domain in full, completed from reference TRBV18 and TRBJ2-7, reads NAGVMQNPRHLVRRRGQEARLRCSPMKGHSHVYWYRQLPEEGLKFMVYLQKENIIDESGMPKERFSAEFPKEGPSILRIQQVVRGDSAAYFCASSPPPDPYEQYFGPGTRLTVT.

The chain joins TRBV2 to TRBJ1-1; no firm D call. Germline V gene sequence: CDR1 SNHLY, CDR2 FYNNEI. The CDR3 runs 12 residues. Trimming pared 6 bases from V and 4 bases from J, leaving 9 bases between. DNA of the CDR3: TGTGCCAGCAGGGTGACGGCCACTGAAGCTTTCTTT. This sequence encodes CASRVTATEAFF.

This chain uses TRBV4-3 with TRBJ1-3; perhaps TRBD1 as D (6 bases). V was trimmed by 1 base and J by 6 bases, leaving 19 bases between them. The germline V gene encodes CDR1 LGHNA and CDR2 YSLEER. The CDR3 runs to 17 residues. The CDR3 coding sequence is TGCGCCAGCAGCCAAGGCGAAGGAGGACAGTTGGCAAACACCATATATTTT. Its translation: CASSQGEGGQLANTIYF.

In this sample, this clonotype turned up many times. The rearrangement uses TRBV28 and TRBJ1-6; D is unresolved. Germline lookup yields CDR1 MDHEN and CDR2 SYDVKM. This CDR3 has 13 residues. V was clipped by 5 bases and J by 10 bases, with 12 bases between them. The CDR3 sequence is CASSRPEGSPLHF. In DNA, the CDR3 is TGTGCCAGCAGTCGCCCAGAAGGGTCACCCCTCCACTTT.

There are many counts of this clonotype. The rearrangement uses TRBV11-2 and TRBJ2-5, with 7 bases lining up with TRBD2. J gave up 5 bases and V 5 bases, and 5 bases lay outside the gene matches. The CDR3 length is 13 residues. Germline V CDR1 and CDR2: SGHAT, FQNNGV. This CDR3 is CASSRLGGETQYF. The CDR3, as DNA: TGTGCCAGCAGCCGGTTGGGGGGGGAGACCCAGTACTTC.

This clonotype was recorded many times. This chain joins TRBV29-1 and TRBJ2-1; TRBD2 matches 9 bases. Germline V lookup: CDR1 SQVTM, CDR2 ANQGSEA. Germline trimming cut 5 bases from V and 3 bases from J; bases unmatched to any gene: 11. This CDR3 has 16 amino acids. Here the CDR3 reads CSVLAGSGEGYNEQFF. The CDR3, as DNA: TGCAGCGTTCTAGCGGGGAGTGGCGAGGGCTACAATGAGCAGTTCTTC.

This sequence joins TRBV9 and TRBJ1-4; 7 bases line up with TRBD1. There are 17 residues in the CDR3. V shed 4 bases and J 0 bases; nucleotides not matched to a gene: 9. CDR1 and CDR2 (germline): SGDLS, YYNGEE. The CDR3 bases are TGTGCCAGCAGCCCCCACCCTGGGACAGCAACTAATGAAAAACTGTTTTTT. It yields the protein CASSPHPGTATNEKLFF. Full variable domain (rest looked up from reference TRBV9 and TRBJ1-4): DSGVTQTPKHLITATGQRVTLRCSPRSGDLSVYWYQQSLDQGLQFLIQYYNGEERAKGNILERFSAQQFPDLHSELNLSSLELGDSALYFCASSPHPGTATNEKLFFGSGTQLSVL.

At least ten counts were recorded for this clonotype. The V call is TRBV2, the J call TRBJ2-3; D is unclear. Germline loops: CDR1 SNHLY, CDR2 FYNNEI. V gave up 3 bases and J gave up 6 bases, with 10 bases separating them. The CDR3 has 13 residues. Here the CDR3 reads CASSEGSRDTQYF. The CDR3 region has the DNA TGTGCCAGCAGTGAGGGCAGCAGGGATACGCAGTATTTT.

This chain joins TRBV7-2 and TRBJ2-1, with TRBD2 matching over 14 bases. J lost 6 bases, V lost 10 bases, and 2 bases had no gene match. The CDR3 runs 13 residues. The germline V gene has CDR1 SGHTA and CDR2 FQGNSA. The CDR3 sequence: CATGLAGGNEQFF. The CDR3 coding sequence is TGTGCCACCGGACTAGCGGGAGGCAATGAGCAGTTCTTC.

The sample holds a few counts of this clonotype. J is TRBJ1-5 and V is TRBV27, with D tentatively TRBD1 (5 bases). With 8 bases removed from V and 7 bases from J, the gap between germline ends came to 18 bases. This CDR3 spans 14 amino acids. Germline V gives CDR1 MNHEY, CDR2 SMNVEV (reference sequence). In DNA, the CDR3 is TGTGCCAGCCACGCCCGGGGCCTAGGGCAGCCCCAGCATTTT. Its translation: CASHARGLGQPQHF.

This clonotype came up many times. The rearrangement links TRBV6-1 to TRBJ1-2, with 9 bases matching TRBD1. The germline gives CDR1 MNHNS, CDR2 SASEGT. This CDR3 is 15 amino acids long. V was clipped by 0 bases and J by 8 bases; unmatched bases: 7. Here the CDR3 DNA reads TGTGCCAGCAGTGAAGCCGGGACAGGGTCGGGGGGCTACACCTTC. Protein: CASSEAGTGSGGYTF.

This clonotype was detected many times. This chain uses TRBV7-9 with TRBJ1-2; D is ambiguous. Germline loops: CDR1 SEHNR, CDR2 FQNEAQ (reference sequence). The V end was cut by 1 base, the J end by 8 bases, with 14 bases between. This CDR3 is built from 14 residues. CDR3 region: CASSLGGLDGGYTF. The CDR3 DNA follows: TGTGCCAGCAGCTTAGGAGGCCTAGACGGGGGCTACACCTTC.

This clonotype turned up a few times. The chain links TRBV6-2 or TRBV6-3 to TRBJ1-6; no clear D. The CDR3 consists of 14 residues. Trimming cost V 2 bases and J 4 bases, with 6 bases left between them. Germline V CDR1 and CDR2: MNHEY, SVGEGT. The CDR3 region is CASSYESYNSPLHF. The CDR3 DNA is TGTGCCAGCAGTTACGAGAGTTATAATTCACCCCTCCACTTT.

The CDR3 bases are TGTGCCAGCAGCTACAACCTCGGGACTAGCGACTCCTACGAGCAGTACTTC. The encoded protein is CASSYNLGTSDSYEQYF. The chain joins TRBV6-2 or TRBV6-3 to TRBJ2-7, with TRBD2 matching over 10 bases. In germline, CDR1 is MNHEY, CDR2 SVGEGT. V shed 6 bases and J 0 bases; nucleotides not matched to a gene: 11. The CDR3 loop spans 17 amino acids.

This clonotype has more than one count but fewer than ten. The chain links TRBV14 to TRBJ2-7; D remains unclear. The CDR3 consists of 13 residues. Trimming shortened V by 1 base and J by 6 bases, and 10 bases separated the two germline ends. CDR1 and CDR2 from the germline V gene are SGHDN and FVKESK. The CDR3 loop is CASSQGVASEQYF. The CDR3 bases are TGTGCCAGCAGCCAAGGGGTAGCATCCGAGCAGTACTTC.

The chain links TRBV4-1 to TRBJ2-5; no definite D call. The length of the CDR3 is 15 residues. Germline CDR1 is MGHRA and CDR2 is YSYEKL. The V end was cut by 6 bases, the J end by 3 bases, with 17 bases between. CDR3 bases: TGCGCCAGCAGACGAGGCCTGGTCATCAAAGAGACCCAGTACTTC. Amino acids: CASRRGLVIKETQYF.

The sample holds many counts of this clonotype. The J gene is TRBJ2-5, the V gene TRBV5-1, with D unclear. Per the germline V gene, CDR1 is SGHRS and CDR2 is YFSETQ. V lost 5 bases and J lost 1, with 9 bases in between. This CDR3 has 13 residues. The CDR3 coding sequence is TGCGCCAGCAGTCCCGCCACCCAAGAGACCCAGTACTTC. This encodes CASSPATQETQYF.

The sample holds one count of this clonotype. The chain employs TRBV5-4 and TRBJ2-7; D is ambiguous. Trimming took off 2 bases at V and 5 bases at J, with 11 bases between the two ends. The germline V gene has CDR1 SGHNT and CDR2 YYREEE (reference sequence). The CDR3 spans 13 residues. CDR3 sequence (DNA): TGTGCCAGCAGCTTCGGGCCATTCAACGAGCAGTACTTC. Translated, it gives CASSFGPFNEQYF.

This sequence joins TRBV20-1 and TRBJ1-5, with D possibly matching TRBD1 (5 bases). Trimming removed 5 bases at V and 3 bases at J, with 14 bases between. The germline CDR1 and CDR2 sequences are DFQATT and SNEGSKA (reference sequence). This CDR3 has 14 residues. Here the CDR3 DNA reads TGCAGTGCTCCCGATGGCGGGGCCAATCAGCCCCAGCATTTT. Amino acid sequence: CSAPDGGANQPQHF.

This clonotype was observed a handful of times. The chain has TRBV29-1 and TRBJ1-2; 8 positions agree with TRBD1. The CDR3 covers 13 residues. The V gene end was trimmed by 8 bases and the J gene end by 0 bases; junction bases not matched to a gene: 5. Germline loops: CDR1 SQVTM, CDR2 ANQGSEA. The CDR3 region is CSHRTGTNYGYTF. DNA of the CDR3: TGCAGCCACCGGACAGGGACTAACTATGGCTACACCTTC.

This clonotype occurred a few times. This chain joins TRBV7-9 and TRBJ1-6; the match to TRBD1 covers 7 bases. V was clipped by 1 base and J by 9 bases; unmatched bases: 6. The CDR3 is 15 amino acids. CDR1 is SEHNR and CDR2 is FQNEAQ in the germline V gene (reference sequence). CDR3 in DNA: TGTGCCAGCAGCTTAGGCGAGGGGGCTACTTCACCCCTCCACTTT. Its translation: CASSLGEGATSPLHF.

This clonotype has ten or more counts. CDR3 protein: CASSSLEGGYEQYF. In DNA form, the CDR3 reads TGCGCCAGCAGCTCCCTAGAAGGCGGCTACGAGCAGTACTTC. This rearrangement joins TRBV5-1 to TRBJ2-7; no clear D. CDR3 size: 14 residues. Germline CDR1 reads SGHRS; CDR2 reads YFSETQ. The V end lost 3 bases, the J end lost 3 bases, and 13 bases lay between the germline ends.

In this sample, this clonotype turned up many times. The rearrangement uses TRBV5-1 and TRBJ1-1; D gene unclear. CDR1 and CDR2 from the germline V gene are SGHRS and YFSETQ. The CDR3 covers 14 residues. V was pared by 4 bases and J by 1 base, with 11 bases between. Here the CDR3 reads CASSMTDANTEAFF. CDR3 bases: TGCGCCAGCAGCATGACGGACGCGAACACTGAAGCTTTCTTT.

This chain uses TRBV7-2 with TRBJ2-7, with TRBD1 matching 10 bases. In germline, CDR1 is SGHTA, CDR2 FQGNSA. V lost 1 base to trimming and J lost 4 bases; unmatched junction nucleotides: 4. This CDR3 is 15 amino acids long. CDR3 protein: CASSLDTGQGYEQYF. CDR3 coding DNA: TGTGCCAGCAGCTTAGACACGGGACAGGGGTACGAGCAGTACTTC.

The gene calls are TRBV20-1 and TRBJ2-7; possibly TRBD2 for D (5 bases). CDR1 is DFQATT and CDR2 is SNEGSKA in the germline V gene (reference sequence). The CDR3 runs to 14 residues. V was clipped by 5 bases and J by 0 bases, with 14 bases between them. The CDR3 protein is CSASLGGSSYEQYF. Written as DNA, the CDR3 is TGCAGTGCTTCCCTTGGCGGGTCCTCCTACGAGCAGTACTTC.

This clonotype was counted at least ten times. The rearrangement joins TRBV28 to TRBJ1-1, with a weak D call TRBD1 (5 bases). V was pared by 3 bases and J by 5 bases, with 22 bases between. Germline lookup yields CDR1 MDHEN and CDR2 SYDVKM. The CDR3 is 17 amino acids. The CDR3 coding sequence is TGTGCCAGCAGTTTTTGGGGGTCGGGATTTGTGAGGACTGAAGCTTTCTTT. This gives the protein CASSFWGSGFVRTEAFF.

This clonotype was found many times. The chain combines TRBV4-3 with TRBJ2-1; D may be TRBD1 (5 bases). Germline CDR1 LGHNA, CDR2 YSLEER. V was cut by 0 bases and J by 0 bases, with 6 bases left in between. The CDR3 extends over 15 amino acids. The CDR3 nucleotides are TGCGCCAGCAGCCAAGACAGGGACTCCTACAATGAGCAGTTCTTC. Protein sequence: CASSQDRDSYNEQFF.